These 5 T cell receptor beta chains originate from one sample sequenced in a study of CD8 T cells in ankylosing spondylitis (dated by TCRdb to 2015 to 2018). No antigen has been assigned to these receptors. Receptor libraries were prepared by 5' RACE. TCRdb lists the instrument as Illumina HiSeq 2500. The raw public reads went through TCRdb reprocessing: fastp at Q25, MiXCR clone calling, in-frame beta chains kept. Rows with one shared CDR3 protein collapse into an entry with the most common genes and DNA. Counted in this sample were 350,000 to 550,000 distinct CDR3 sequences; 20% to 30% of them appeared once. The top ten clones comprise 0.89% of the sample. The research as a whole found: A TCR beta motif of about eight highly homologous amino acid variants appeared characteristic of blood from ankylosing spondylitis patients.

The sequencing sample was made of blood, either unsorted or a sorted T cell fraction (not recorded which). These receptors were collected from a male donor with ankylosing spondylitis.

This clonotype was detected a few times. The rearrangement uses TRBV6-2 or TRBV6-3 and TRBJ1-1; perhaps TRBD1 as D (5 bases). The V end was cut by 7 bases, the J end by 14 bases, with 26 bases between. Per germline, CDR1 MNHEY and CDR2 SVGEGT. This CDR3 is 14 amino acids long. As DNA, the CDR3 is TGTGCCAGCACCGATAGACCGGAGGGGCAAACGAGCTTCTTT. Residues: CASTDRPEGQTSFF.

V usage is TRBV20-1 and J usage is TRBJ2-2, with D tentatively TRBD2 (7 bases). The V end lost 2 bases, the J end lost 4 bases, and 14 bases lay between the germline ends. Germline V CDR1 and CDR2: DFQATT, SNEGSKA (reference sequence). CDR3 size: 15 residues. The CDR3 is CSARTMGGLTGELFF. The DNA of the CDR3 is TGCAGTGCTAGAACAATGGGGGGGCTCACCGGGGAGCTGTTTTTT.

This clonotype has only a few counts. J is TRBJ2-1 and V is TRBV6-2 or TRBV6-3; D might be TRBD2 (6 bases). The V end was cut by 10 bases, the J end by 0 bases, with 31 bases between. The CDR3 has 20 residues. The germline V gene encodes CDR1 MNHEY and CDR2 SVGEGT. The CDR3 spells CATSGIGGSTTLSSYNEQFF. CDR3 nucleotides: TGTGCCACCTCCGGGATCGGGGGTAGCACAACCTTGAGCTCCTACAATGAGCAGTTCTTC.

The J gene is TRBJ2-7, the V gene TRBV20-1; the match to TRBD2 covers 9 bases. Germline V gene data show CDR1 as DFQATT and CDR2 as SNEGSKA (reference sequence). Unmatched junction bases numbered 6, after V lost 2 bases and J lost 1 base. The CDR3 spans 15 residues. Here the CDR3 DNA reads TGCAGTGCTAGACAGACTAGCGGCCTATCCTACGAGCAGTACTTC. Translation: CSARQTSGLSYEQYF.

This rearrangement joins TRBV20-1 to TRBJ2-5, with 9 bases fitting TRBD2. CDR1 and CDR2 from the germline V gene are DFQATT and SNEGSKA (reference sequence). This CDR3 has 17 amino acids. With 6 bases clipped from V and 0 bases from J, the junction kept 14 bases outside the gene matches. The CDR3: CSAPPALAGLYQETQYF. CDR3 DNA: TGCAGTGCCCCACCGGCTCTAGCGGGACTGTACCAAGAGACCCAGTACTTC.